This record covers a single T cell receptor (beta chain). The data were obtained in a study of T cell changes during pregnancy in multiple sclerosis. Clones were sequenced by immunoSEQ multiplex PCR, and TCRdb holds only the in-frame ones, with some missing. This table has approximately 46,000 clones, roughly nine tenths appearing once. Germline CDR1 and CDR2: SGHTA and FQGNSA. Trimming left V 0 bases short and J 3 bases short, with 8 bases between. This CDR3 is built from 15 residues. The material sequenced was CD4+ T cells from peripheral blood mononuclear cells, taken after pregnancy. The chain links TRBV7-2 to TRBJ2-2; D gene uncertain. This TCR came from a female donor with multiple sclerosis, enrolled in a pregnancy study. The CDR3: CASSLASGYTGELFF. CDR3 bases: TGTGCCAGCAGCTTAGCGTCAGGATACACCGGGGAGCTGTTTTTT.